These 8 T cell receptor beta chains came from one sample sequenced in a study of healthy donors' naive CD4 and CD8 T cells. TCR libraries were built from 450 to 650 ng of total RNA by linear amplification. Via MiXCR, TCRdb re-called the reads, giving one row per CDR3 protein. The sample consists of around 200,000 distinct CDR3 sequences, about 70% of them appearing once. The specimen sequenced was naive CD4+ and CD8+ T cells sorted from blood, pooled from several donors. These receptor sequences come from a pool of human donors in good health; the sample pools cells from several healthy donors.

This clonotype was found a few times. The chain combines TRBV2 with TRBJ1-6, with a weak D call TRBD1 (5 bases). CDR3 size: 15 residues. V was trimmed by 5 bases and J by 7 bases, leaving 15 bases between them. The germline CDR1 and CDR2 sequences are SNHLY and FYNNEI. As DNA, the CDR3 is TGTGCCAGCAGTTTCGGGACGGTAGCAAATTCACCCCTCCACTTT. Translation: CASSFGTVANSPLHF.

This clonotype was observed a handful of times. This chain joins TRBV5-1 and TRBJ1-4, with TRBD1 matching 8 bases. The CDR3 has 15 residues. Unmatched junction bases numbered 6, after V lost 4 bases and J lost 4 bases. Per germline, CDR1 SGHRS and CDR2 YFSETQ. This CDR3 reads CASSPDRGVNEKLFF. The CDR3, as DNA: TGCGCCAGCAGCCCTGACAGGGGTGTTAATGAAAAACTGTTTTTT. Variable domain in full (rest from reference TRBV5-1 and TRBJ1-4): KAGVTQTPRYLIKTRGQQVTLSCSPISGHRSVSWYQQTPGQGLQFLFEYFSETQRNKGNFPGRFSGRQFSNSRSEMNVSTLELGDSALYLCASSPDRGVNEKLFFGSGTQLSVL.

The chain carries TRBV20-1 and TRBJ2-3, with a possible D match to TRBD2 (5 bases). Germline V gene data show CDR1 as DFQATT and CDR2 as SNEGSKA (reference sequence). V was clipped by 5 bases and J by 5 bases, with 20 bases between them. The CDR3 spans 15 residues. CDR3 residues: CSAGVLGGPIDTQYF. Here the CDR3 DNA reads TGCAGTGCTGGGGTGTTGGGCGGGCCGATAGATACGCAGTATTTT.

The chain couples TRBV29-1 to TRBJ2-1; the D gene is possibly TRBD2 (6 bases). This CDR3 comprises 14 residues. The germline V gene has CDR1 SQVTM and CDR2 ANQGSEA. Trimming removed 7 bases from V and 6 bases from J, with 19 bases in between. The CDR3 here is CSALTSNAPNEQFF. The CDR3, as DNA: TGCAGCGCCCTGACTAGTAACGCGCCCAATGAGCAGTTCTTC.

V usage is TRBV20-1 and J usage is TRBJ1-5; TRBD1 aligns across 7 bases. V gave up 5 bases and J gave up 0 bases; unmatched junction bases: 4. Germline V lookup: CDR1 DFQATT, CDR2 SNEGSKA (reference sequence). This CDR3 contains 14 residues. CDR3 region: CSAGGTDSNQPQHF. CDR3 DNA: TGCAGTGCTGGGGGGACAGATAGCAATCAGCCCCAGCATTTT.

The J gene is TRBJ2-3, the V gene TRBV19, with TRBD2 as a possible D gene (5 bases). Trimming removed 5 bases from V and 6 bases from J, with 12 bases in between. Germline CDR1 reads LNHDA; CDR2 reads SQIVND (reference sequence). The CDR3 is 13 amino acids. CDR3 bases: TGTGCCAGTAGTTGGGCTAGCAAGGATACGCAGTATTTT. It is translated as CASSWASKDTQYF.

The CDR3 DNA sequence: TGTGCCAGCAGTTATTTGGGGGTCAGGAATTCACCCCTCCACTTT. As protein: CASSYLGVRNSPLHF. The chain carries TRBV6-5 and TRBJ1-6, with D possibly TRBD1 on 5 matching bases. CDR3 length: 15 amino acids. The ends were cut back, 3 bases at V and 7 bases at J, with 13 bases in the middle. The germline V gene encodes CDR1 MNHEY and CDR2 SVGAGI.

V and J are TRBV7-8 and TRBJ1-2; perhaps TRBD1 as D (5 bases). V lost 1 base and J 0 bases, leaving 9 bases between the germline ends. The CDR3 length is 15 residues. Per germline, CDR1 SGHVS and CDR2 FQNEAQ. The CDR3 region is CASSLDGDSNYGYTF. CDR3 bases: TGTGCCAGCAGCTTAGACGGGGACTCTAACTATGGCTACACCTTC. Drawing the rest from reference TRBV7-8 and TRBJ1-2, the complete variable domain is GAGVSQSPRYKVAKRGQDVALRCDPISGHVSLFWYQQALGQGPEFLTYFQNEAQLDKSGLPSDRFFAERPEGSVSTLKIQRTQQEDSAVYLCASSLDGDSNYGYTFGSGTRLTVV.